These T cell receptor beta chains were read from a single sample in a study of shared clonotypes between healthy human individuals. Produced via immunoSEQ multiplex PCR; TCRdb's table is partial and in-frame only. Seen here are roughly 2,000,000 clones, approximately 92% observed once, and the top ten hold around 1.8%. Sequencing was done on a sample of naive CD8+ T cells from PBMCs. These TCRs come from a young man in good health. Some clones in this sample may be carry-over from other donors' samples. Each CDR3 is given with its conserved first and last residue. Each record gives: J gene, V gene, clone size, D gene, CDR3 protein, CDR3 DNA. A D gene is named only where the DNA matches it firmly. Clone size appears in some rows only: once, few, many, or a class for an expanded clone.

j_call: TRBJ2-7; v_call: TRBV2; clone_size: NA; d_call: NA; cdr3_aa: CASSRTDSYEQYF; cdr3_nt: TGTGCCAGCAGTAGGACGGACTCCTACGAGCAGTACTTC
j_call: TRBJ2-3; v_call: TRBV7-9; clone_size: once; d_call: TRBD2; cdr3_aa: CASSSQEREGRDTQYF; cdr3_nt: TGTGCCAGCAGCTCGCAGGAGCGGGAGGGGCGAGATACGCAGTATTTT
j_call: TRBJ1-4; v_call: TRBV7-9; clone_size: few; d_call: NA; cdr3_aa: CASSPVRENEKLFF; cdr3_nt: TGTGCCAGCAGCCCGGTACGGGAGAATGAAAAACTGTTTTTT
j_call: TRBJ1-2; v_call: TRBV4-1; clone_size: NA; d_call: TRBD1; cdr3_aa: CASSQDADRVYGYTF; cdr3_nt: TGCGCCAGCAGCCAAGATGCCGACAGGGTCTATGGCTACACCTTC
j_call: TRBJ1-5; v_call: TRBV7-9; clone_size: NA; d_call: NA; cdr3_aa: CASSLFGIAGTVQPQHF; cdr3_nt: TGTGCCAGCAGCTTATTCGGTATCGCTGGGACTGTGCAGCCCCAGCATTTT
j_call: TRBJ1-3; v_call: TRBV7-9; clone_size: NA; d_call: NA; cdr3_aa: CASSSPGPNTIYF; cdr3_nt: TGTGCCAGCAGCTCACCAGGGCCAAACACCATATATTTT
j_call: TRBJ2-1; v_call: TRBV19; clone_size: NA; d_call: TRBD1; cdr3_aa: CASSKRQGSSYNEQFF; cdr3_nt: TGTGCCAGTAGTAAACGACAGGGGAGCTCCTACAATGAGCAGTTCTTC
j_call: TRBJ2-7; v_call: TRBV30; clone_size: NA; d_call: TRBD2; cdr3_aa: CAWRRLAGGSYEQYF; cdr3_nt: TGTGCCTGGAGAAGACTAGCGGGAGGTTCCTACGAGCAGTACTTC
j_call: TRBJ2-3; v_call: TRBV2; clone_size: NA; d_call: NA; cdr3_aa: CASNYIGDSGGAFTQYF; cdr3_nt: TGTGCCAGCAACTACATAGGGGATAGCGGAGGGGCCTTTACGCAGTATTTT
j_call: TRBJ2-1; v_call: TRBV7-3; clone_size: NA; d_call: NA; cdr3_aa: CASSFGGGNEQFF; cdr3_nt: TGTGCCAGCAGCTTCGGAGGAGGGAATGAGCAGTTCTTC
j_call: TRBJ2-7; v_call: TRBV27; clone_size: NA; d_call: NA; cdr3_aa: CASSLDPSSYEQYF; cdr3_nt: TGTGCCAGCAGTCTCGATCCTAGTTCCTACGAGCAGTACTTC
j_call: TRBJ2-7; v_call: TRBV6-1; clone_size: NA; d_call: NA; cdr3_aa: CASRYSYEQYF; cdr3_nt: TGTGCCAGCAGGTATTCCTACGAGCAGTACTTC
j_call: TRBJ2-7; v_call: TRBV4-2; clone_size: NA; d_call: TRBD2; cdr3_aa: CASSQRGVTSGRYEQYF; cdr3_nt: TGTGCCAGCAGCCAGAGGGGGGTGACTAGCGGGAGGTACGAGCAGTACTTC
j_call: TRBJ1-1; v_call: TRBV30; clone_size: NA; d_call: NA; cdr3_aa: CAWSVDPPTEAFF; cdr3_nt: TGTGCCTGGAGTGTAGATCCCCCCACTGAAGCTTTCTTT
j_call: TRBJ1-3; v_call: TRBV7-9; clone_size: few; d_call: NA; cdr3_aa: CASSRTSVGNTIYF; cdr3_nt: TGTGCCAGCAGCCGGACGTCTGTCGGAAACACCATATATTTT
j_call: TRBJ1-1; v_call: TRBV2; clone_size: NA; d_call: NA; cdr3_aa: CASIFGPGGHVNTEAFF; cdr3_nt: NA
j_call: TRBJ2-3; v_call: TRBV7-6; clone_size: once; d_call: NA; cdr3_aa: CASSLTDRSTDTQYF; cdr3_nt: TGTGCCAGCAGCTTAACCGACAGGAGCACAGATACGCAGTATTTT
j_call: TRBJ2-1; v_call: TRBV15; clone_size: NA; d_call: NA; cdr3_aa: CATSRDRGPNEQFF; cdr3_nt: TGTGCCACCAGCAGAGATCGGGGGCCGAATGAGCAGTTCTTC
j_call: TRBJ2-5; v_call: TRBV30; clone_size: NA; d_call: TRBD2; cdr3_aa: CAWSVGLAGEETQYF; cdr3_nt: TGTGCCTGGAGTGTGGGACTAGCGGGAGAAGAGACCCAGTACTTC
j_call: TRBJ2-7; v_call: TRBV9; clone_size: NA; d_call: TRBD2; cdr3_aa: CASSVSGASSYEQYF; cdr3_nt: TGTGCCAGCAGCGTTAGCGGGGCAAGCTCCTACGAGCAGTACTTC
j_call: TRBJ1-2; v_call: TRBV6-6; clone_size: NA; d_call: NA; cdr3_aa: CASSYSRTGSDGYTF; cdr3_nt: TGTGCCAGCAGTTACTCGAGAACAGGGTCCGATGGCTACACCTTC
j_call: TRBJ1-5; v_call: TRBV10-2; clone_size: NA; d_call: NA; cdr3_aa: CASSSLRGDQPQHF; cdr3_nt: TGCGCCAGCAGCAGTCTCCGGGGGGATCAGCCCCAGCATTTT
j_call: TRBJ2-7; v_call: TRBV7-9; clone_size: NA; d_call: NA; cdr3_aa: CASSLVSGTYRYEQYF; cdr3_nt: TGTGCCAGCAGCTTAGTGTCAGGGACCTACCGCTACGAGCAGTACTTC
j_call: TRBJ2-1; v_call: TRBV27; clone_size: NA; d_call: TRBD1; cdr3_aa: CASSLGQVSYNEQFF; cdr3_nt: TGTGCCAGCAGTTTGGGACAGGTCTCCTACAATGAGCAGTTCTTC
j_call: TRBJ2-7; v_call: TRBV12-2; clone_size: NA; d_call: NA; cdr3_aa: CASRLVFRTSGSYEQYF; cdr3_nt: TGTGCAAGTCGCTTAGTTTTCCGGACTAGCGGTTCCTACGAGCAGTACTTC
j_call: TRBJ2-1; v_call: TRBV4-3; clone_size: NA; d_call: TRBD1; cdr3_aa: CASSQDRYRGRRNEQFF; cdr3_nt: TGCGCCAGCAGCCAAGATCGGTACAGGGGGCGTCGCAATGAGCAGTTCTTC
j_call: TRBJ2-5; v_call: TRBV29-1; clone_size: NA; d_call: NA; cdr3_aa: CSVLVGPETQYF; cdr3_nt: TGCAGCGTTTTGGTAGGGCCAGAGACCCAGTACTTC
j_call: TRBJ2-7; v_call: TRBV27; clone_size: NA; d_call: TRBD2; cdr3_aa: CASSLWGRPSGSVTYEQYF; cdr3_nt: TGTGCCAGCAGTTTATGGGGGCGCCCTAGCGGGAGTGTAACCTACGAGCAGTACTTC
j_call: TRBJ2-1; v_call: TRBV5-8; clone_size: NA; d_call: NA; cdr3_aa: CASSLVRGPGYNEQFF; cdr3_nt: TGTGCCAGCAGCTTGGTGCGGGGACCCGGCTACAATGAGCAGTTCTTC
j_call: TRBJ2-2; v_call: TRBV10-3; clone_size: NA; d_call: NA; cdr3_aa: CAIREGSGELFF; cdr3_nt: TGTGCCATCAGGGAGGGATCAGGGGAGCTGTTTTTT
j_call: TRBJ2-4; v_call: TRBV7-9; clone_size: NA; d_call: TRBD2; cdr3_aa: CASSPFRGDHGSKNIQYF; cdr3_nt: TGTGCCAGCAGCCCTTTCCGGGGGGACCACGGATCCAAAAACATTCAGTACTTC
j_call: TRBJ1-1; v_call: TRBV19; clone_size: NA; d_call: NA; cdr3_aa: CASSIGRLIANTEAFF; cdr3_nt: TGTGCCAGTAGTATAGGGCGGTTGATAGCGAACACTGAAGCTTTCTTT
j_call: TRBJ1-5; v_call: TRBV19; clone_size: NA; d_call: TRBD1; cdr3_aa: CASSIRQGSNQPQHF; cdr3_nt: TGTGCCAGTAGTATCAGACAGGGAAGCAATCAGCCCCAGCATTTT
j_call: TRBJ1-2; v_call: TRBV27; clone_size: NA; d_call: NA; cdr3_aa: CASSFLDSNYGYTF; cdr3_nt: TGTGCCAGCAGTTTCTTGGACAGTAACTATGGCTACACCTTC
j_call: TRBJ2-1; v_call: TRBV6-1; clone_size: NA; d_call: TRBD2; cdr3_aa: CASRALAGLYNEQFF; cdr3_nt: TGTGCCAGCAGAGCCCTAGCGGGGTTATACAATGAGCAGTTCTTC
j_call: TRBJ2-1; v_call: TRBV5-4; clone_size: NA; d_call: TRBD2; cdr3_aa: CASSPGTSEGGEQFF; cdr3_nt: TGTGCCAGCAGCCCCGGGACTAGTGAGGGAGGGGAGCAGTTCTTC
j_call: TRBJ1-2; v_call: TRBV10-3; clone_size: few; d_call: NA; cdr3_aa: CAITEYNRLDYGYTF; cdr3_nt: TGTGCCATCACCGAGTATAACCGACTCGACTATGGCTACACCTTC
j_call: TRBJ2-7; v_call: TRBV5-6; clone_size: NA; d_call: NA; cdr3_aa: CASRPRGNYEQYF; cdr3_nt: TGTGCCAGCAGACCCAGAGGGAACTACGAGCAGTACTTC
j_call: TRBJ1-1; v_call: TRBV27; clone_size: once; d_call: NA; cdr3_aa: CASSPLVSSTEAFF; cdr3_nt: TGTGCCAGCAGTCCACTGGTGAGTTCGACTGAAGCTTTCTTT
j_call: TRBJ2-1; v_call: TRBV15; clone_size: NA; d_call: NA; cdr3_aa: CATSRDDGTEQFF; cdr3_nt: TGTGCCACCAGCAGAGATGACGGGACCGAGCAGTTCTTC
j_call: TRBJ2-2; v_call: TRBV27; clone_size: NA; d_call: NA; cdr3_aa: CASSLLGTGELFF; cdr3_nt: TGTGCCAGCAGTTTATTGGGGACCGGGGAGCTGTTTTTT
j_call: TRBJ2-7; v_call: TRBV15; clone_size: NA; d_call: TRBD1; cdr3_aa: CATSRDRFTYEQYF; cdr3_nt: TGTGCCACCAGCCGGGACAGGTTTACCTACGAGCAGTACTTC